A selection of T cell receptor beta chains follows, all from one sample in a study of T cell responses to AZD1222 COVID-19 vaccine. The protocol was immunoSEQ multiplex PCR, while the TCRdb copy is restricted to in-frame clones and leaves out a portion. The sample records over 150,000 clones, about 90% being singletons. The source material was peripheral blood, sampled on day 0 of MenACWY control vaccination. The receptors originated from an adult in good health. The CDR3 runs from the conserved cysteine through the conserved F or W.

V | length | CDR3
TRBV5-1 | 13 | CASSSGTELAAFF
TRBV9 | 13 | CASSVGQDRPQHF
TRBV6-2/TRBV6-3 | 12 | CASSLGAYEQYF
TRBV11-3 | 16 | CASSYGGGQRYNEQFF
TRBV6-5 | 14 | CASSSSGPWVEQYF
TRBV12-3/TRBV12-4 | 13 | CASSSSLGNEQFF
TRBV19 | 17 | CASSNGRGVSDTGELFF
TRBV19 | 16 | CASSISPDYSTGELFF
TRBV4-1 | 18 | CASSQDTVWSSGAGELFF
TRBV21-1 | 19 | CASRKEQMLAGEGYNEQFF
TRBV5-1 | 16 | CASRFLLAGASETQYF
TRBV12-3/TRBV12-4 | 13 | CASRTGGATEAFF
TRBV24-1 | 14 | CATSDWEWAYEQYF
TRBV6-5 | 14 | CASTSPLGAGEQYF
TRBV9 | 18 | CASSQSITGTSGQETQYF
TRBV28 | 16 | CASSFGRGTSGNTIYF
TRBV24-1 | 17 | CATSDSRTASSYNEQFF
TRBV18 | 14 | CASSPAGQGGSQYF
TRBV4-2 | 16 | CASSQDSRALEEKLFF
TRBV10-2 | 14 | CASRLAGGPYEQYF
TRBV5-1 | 16 | CASSLAGGAGANVLTF
TRBV20-1 | 13 | CSASQGVGYGYTF
TRBV28 | 16 | CASSPGGGTSYNEQFF
TRBV5-8 | 14 | CASSPSGPNQPQHF
TRBV19 | 13 | CASSARGKDEQYF
TRBV12-3/TRBV12-4 | 13 | CASRRLAQETQYF
TRBV19 | 16 | CASSIREGMENQPQHF
TRBV5-1 | 11 | CATPPGMAQYF
TRBV13 | 14 | CASSPDRGRYEQFF
TRBV4-1 | 14 | CASSQGGEGQPQHF
TRBV19 | 15 | CASNPRQGNNSPLHF
TRBV5-6 | 16 | CASSSWDLHSNQPQHF
TRBV6-2/TRBV6-3 | 13 | CASSLRSNQPQHF
TRBV4-1 | 15 | CASSQALAAEYGYTF
TRBV24-1 | 16 | CATSDEGLAGPNEQFF
TRBV11-2 | 15 | CASSLMTSSGNTIYF
TRBV7-8 | 15 | CASSLLAGQQETQYF
TRBV9 | 11 | CASSVSDEQFF
TRBV5-1 | 15 | CASSLTTGINYGYTF
TRBV3-1/TRBV3-2 | 12 | CASGISSYGYTF
TRBV27 | 16 | CASSLSIQSSGNTIYF
TRBV6-5 | 15 | CASIPDLGLNYGYTF
TRBV3-1/TRBV3-2 | 14 | CASSQVQAGYGYTF
TRBV7-8 | 16 | CASSPLLAGGNNEQFF
TRBV15 | 15 | CATSSSPRGVETQYF
TRBV12-3/TRBV12-4 | 12 | CASRWTNTEAFF
TRBV7-2 | 13 | CASSLPSQDGYTF
TRBV18 | 16 | CASSPRAHATNEKLFF
TRBV2 | 14 | CASSDAGNNSPLHF
TRBV9 | 12 | CASSENTGELFF
TRBV5-1 | 14 | CASSLDRGPGELFF
TRBV11-3 | 14 | CASSSRGHTDTQYF